The TCR beta chain under discussion was sequenced for a study of blood T cells in healthy people across ages. Concerning this clonotype itself: Its specificity is unknown.

Study-wide results and caveats: Fewer expanded clones and more diversity marked long-lived versus aged donors. Unsorted PBMCs ruled out conclusive naive versus antigen-experienced comparison. Age brought a roughly linear fall in TCR beta diversity measured per million T cells.

Primers used in a second PCR of about 7 to 12 cycles were a sample-barcoded 5' primer and a J-beta primer mix. TCRdb reanalysed the 5' RACE reads using MiXCR and keeps one entry per CDR3 protein. The sample holds over a million distinct CDR3 sequences, about 45% seen once. Germline CDR1 and CDR2: SEHNR and FQNEAQ (reference sequence). The CDR3 spans 15 residues. J is TRBJ2-5 and V is TRBV7-9; a weak D match, TRBD1 (6 bases). The J call may be incorrect, as the DNA end agrees better with TRBJ2-7. The sequenced material came from blood. The receptor comes from a young woman in good health. The CDR3 DNA follows: TGTGCCAGCAGCTTAGATGGGGGCCGAGGCAACGAGCAGTACTTC. Translation: CASSLDGGRGNEQYF.